The 23 T cell receptor beta chains below come from one sample, sequenced in a study of T cell responses to AZD1222 COVID-19 vaccine. Repertoires were generated with immunoSEQ multiplex PCR, while TCRdb's copy carries only in-frame clones and drops some. The table includes some 100,000 clones, roughly 86% detected once. Material: peripheral blood, obtained on day 0 of AZD1222 vaccination. The receptors originated from an adult in good health.

This chain connects TRBV29-1 to TRBJ2-7; D may be TRBD1 or TRBD2 (6 bases each). The CDR3 is 15 residues long. Trimming shortened V by 7 bases and J by 3 bases, and 22 bases separated the two germline ends. The V gene's germline CDR1 is SQVTM and CDR2 ANQGSEA. In nucleotides, the CDR3 is TGCAGCGCATCGGGGGCAGCCGGGGGATACTACGAGCAGTACTTC. Protein: CSASGAAGGYYEQYF.

V is TRBV6-5 and J is TRBJ2-1, with 7 bases aligning to TRBD1. The CDR3 consists of 16 residues. The V segment lost 0 bases and the J segment 0 bases; nucleotides outside the gene matches: 2. The germline gives CDR1 MNHEY, CDR2 SVGAGI. CDR3 coding DNA: TGTGCCAGCAGTTACTCAGGGACAGTCTCCTACAATGAGCAGTTCTTC. Protein product: CASSYSGTVSYNEQFF.

The chain links TRBV4-1 to TRBJ2-2; TRBD2 might be the D (5 bases). Germline loops: CDR1 MGHRA, CDR2 YSYEKL. This CDR3 contains 18 residues. The ends were cut back, 4 bases at V and 4 bases at J, with 22 bases in the middle. CDR3 DNA sequence: TGCGCCAGCAGCCGCACGGTGGCCGGGGATTGGGGCACCGGGGAGCTGTTTTTT. Protein sequence: CASSRTVAGDWGTGELFF.

CDR3 nucleotides: TGTGCCAGTAGATGGACTAGGCAGGAAGATACGCAGTATTTT. Its translation is CASRWTRQEDTQYF. The V gene is TRBV19, the J gene TRBJ2-3, with 7 bases matching TRBD2. The CDR3 totals 14 residues. Germline CDR1 and CDR2: LNHDA and SQIVND (reference sequence). V dropped 6 bases and J dropped 5; count of bases not matched to a gene: 8.

The V call is TRBV27, the J call TRBJ2-4; D is unresolved. Germline lookup yields CDR1 MNHEY and CDR2 SMNVEV (reference sequence). The CDR3 totals 17 residues. Between the trimmed V and J ends, which lost 5 bases and 0 bases, there was a span of 17 bases. As DNA, the CDR3 is TGTGCCAGCAGTCTTCGTGCAGCTACCATAGCCAAAAACATTCAGTACTTC. Protein product: CASSLRAATIAKNIQYF.

The rearrangement links TRBV28 to TRBJ1-5; D is uncertain. V was cut by 1 base and J by 9 bases, with 7 bases left in between. Looked up from germline, CDR1 is MDHEN and CDR2 is SYDVKM. This CDR3 has 12 residues. For the CDR3, the DNA is TGTGCCAGCAGTTTATCCCGGTGGCCCCAGCATTTT. This encodes CASSLSRWPQHF.

This chain uses TRBV19 with TRBJ2-2, with a possible D match to TRBD1 (6 bases). The CDR3 runs to 16 residues. From germline, CDR1 is LNHDA and CDR2 SQIVND (reference sequence). V lost 5 bases to trimming and J lost 4 bases, with 17 bases between them. CDR3 coding DNA: TGTGCCAGTAGTCCCTCTGGGGGCTCGGGCACCGGGGAGCTGTTTTTT. Protein product: CASSPSGGSGTGELFF.

The rearrangement joins TRBV9 to TRBJ2-3; possibly TRBD2 for D (5 bases). CDR3 length equals 15 residues. Germline V gene sequence: CDR1 SGDLS, CDR2 YYNGEE. Trimming took off 0 bases at V and 5 bases at J, with 13 bases between the two ends. The CDR3 sequence: CASSVARGDGDTQYF. The CDR3 DNA follows: TGTGCCAGCAGCGTAGCCCGGGGAGATGGAGATACGCAGTATTTT. Full variable domain (remainder filled in from reference TRBV9 and TRBJ2-3): DSGVTQTPKHLITATGQRVTLRCSPRSGDLSVYWYQQSLDQGLQFLIQYYNGEERAKGNILERFSAQQFPDLHSELNLSSLELGDSALYFCASSVARGDGDTQYFGPGTRLTVL.

CDR3 sequence reads: CASSPGTGGFTSYNEQFF. CDR3 sequence (DNA): TGTGCCAGCAGCCCCGGGACAGGGGGATTTACGTCCTACAATGAGCAGTTCTTC. The J gene is TRBJ2-1, the V gene TRBV14, with TRBD1 matching over 11 bases. CDR1 and CDR2 (germline): SGHDN, FVKESK. The CDR3 runs to 18 residues. V was clipped by 4 bases and J by 1 base; unmatched bases: 9.

This rearrangement joins TRBV21-1 to TRBJ1-6; the table gives TRBD1 as D, unverified against the DNA. TRBV21-1 is a documented pseudogene. The CDR3 covers 16 residues. CDR3 sequence: CASSKGVDTYNSPLHF. DNA for the CDR3: TGTGCCAGCAGCAAAGGAGTAGACACTTATAATTCACCCCTCCACTTT.

Here the CDR3 reads CASSFDPLWRANTEAFF. The CDR3 DNA reads TGTGCCAGCAGTTTCGATCCCCTTTGGAGGGCCAACACTGAAGCTTTCTTT. The rearrangement uses TRBV28 and TRBJ1-1; D is ambiguous. CDR3 size: 17 residues. Looked up from germline, CDR1 is MDHEN and CDR2 is SYDVKM. Trimming shortened V by 3 bases and J by 2 bases, and 19 bases separated the two germline ends.

This chain connects TRBV12-5 to TRBJ2-1; a weak D match, TRBD2 (6 bases). Trimming removed 6 bases at V and 2 bases at J, with 17 bases between. The CDR3 is 16 residues long. Germline CDR1 LGHNT, CDR2 FRNRAP. The CDR3 reads CASGPKEGYPYNEQFF. As DNA, the CDR3 is TGTGCTAGTGGGCCCAAGGAGGGGTACCCCTACAATGAGCAGTTCTTC.

The CDR3 coding sequence is TGTGCCAGCAGTTCCCCGGAGTACCCTGAAGCTTTCTTT. It encodes CASSSPEYPEAFF. The V call is TRBV28, the J call TRBJ1-1, with D hard to call. The V gene lost 4 bases and the J gene lost 6 bases, with 12 bases spanning the gap. Germline lookup yields CDR1 MDHEN and CDR2 SYDVKM. CDR3 length: 13 amino acids.

This chain connects TRBV28 to TRBJ1-3; the match to TRBD1 covers 9 bases. This CDR3 contains 17 residues. Germline V CDR1 and CDR2: MDHEN, SYDVKM. The junction had 12 bases not matched to a gene; V was cut back by 4 bases and J by 5 bases. The CDR3 DNA sequence: TGTGCCAGCAGTTCACAGGGGGCGCTTCGGTCGAGAAACACCATATATTTT. This sequence encodes CASSSQGALRSRNTIYF.

The chain recombines TRBV6-5 with TRBJ2-5; 8 bases are a match to TRBD1. V dropped 7 bases and J dropped 5; count of bases not matched to a gene: 9. Germline V gene sequence: CDR1 MNHEY, CDR2 SVGAGI. This CDR3 has 14 residues. CDR3 in DNA: TGTGCCAGCACTCACGGGGACAGGAGGGAGACCCAGTACTTC. Amino acid sequence: CASTHGDRRETQYF.

The chain has TRBV18 and TRBJ1-4, with a weak D call TRBD1 (6 bases). The V end lost 5 bases, the J end lost 8 bases, and 12 bases lay between the germline ends. This CDR3 region has 13 residues. CDR1 and CDR2 (germline): KGHSH, LQKENI. CDR3 protein: CASSSRGDEKLFF. CDR3 DNA: TGTGCCAGCTCATCCAGGGGCGACGAAAAACTGTTTTTT.

The chain is built from TRBV5-5 and TRBJ2-7; D is unclear. This CDR3 has 12 amino acids. The germline gives CDR1 SGHKS, CDR2 YYEKEE (reference sequence). With 1 base removed from V and 4 bases from J, the gap between germline ends came to 6 bases. The CDR3 loop reads CASSLYAYEQYF. CDR3 nucleotide sequence: TGTGCCAGCAGCTTGTACGCTTACGAGCAGTACTTC.

The rearrangement joins TRBV13 to TRBJ2-1, with a weak D call TRBD2 (6 bases). This CDR3 comprises 16 residues. Germline values: CDR1 PRHDT, CDR2 FYEKMQ (reference sequence). Trimming cost V 5 bases and J 2 bases, with 16 bases left between them. The CDR3 DNA sequence: TGTGCCAGCAGCCCCGGGGGTGGCGGGCCCTACAATGAGCAGTTCTTC. It yields the protein CASSPGGGGPYNEQFF.

The rearrangement joins TRBV7-9 to TRBJ1-1; 9 bases match TRBD1. The germline V gene encodes CDR1 SEHNR and CDR2 FQNEAQ (reference sequence). V was clipped by 5 bases and J by 3 bases; unmatched bases: 10. The CDR3 covers 16 residues. In DNA, the CDR3 is TGTGCCAGCAGCCCAAACACAGGGGGCGCTTACACTGAAGCTTTCTTT. This sequence encodes CASSPNTGGAYTEAFF. The full variable domain, with the rest looked up from reference TRBV7-9 and TRBJ1-1, is DTGVSQNPRHKITKRGQNVTFRCDPISEHNRLYWYRQTLGQGPEFLTYFQNEAQLEKSRLLSDRFSAERPKGSFSTLEIQRTEQGDSAMYLCASSPNTGGAYTEAFFGQGTRLTVV.

The chain links TRBV4-3 to TRBJ2-7, with a tentative D call TRBD2 (5 bases). The CDR3 runs 14 residues. Germline values: CDR1 LGHNA, CDR2 YSLEER. V lost 0 bases, J lost 3 bases, and 9 bases lay in between. CDR3 sequence (DNA): TGCGCCAGCAGCCAAGATCTAGGAGGCTACGAGCAGTACTTC. This sequence encodes CASSQDLGGYEQYF.

The chain is built from TRBV6-2 or TRBV6-3 and TRBJ1-2; D call uncertain. This CDR3 is 15 amino acids long. Germline CDR1 MNHEY, CDR2 SVGEGT. The germline V and J ends were trimmed by 2 bases and 8 bases, with 18 bases remaining between them. The CDR3 bases are TGTGCCAGCAGTTACGAAGGATTTCTTCGGAGGGGCTACACCTTC. Its protein is CASSYEGFLRRGYTF.

The chain employs TRBV7-2 and TRBJ1-2; TRBD1 matches at 9 bases. Germline-derived CDR1 and CDR2 are SGHTA and FQGNSA. V was pared by 5 bases and J by 7 bases, with 5 bases of the junction left unmatched. The CDR3 has 13 residues. The CDR3 region has the DNA TGTGCCAGCAGCCCAGACAGGGGGGGTGGCTACACCTTC. Translation: CASSPDRGGGYTF. Complete variable domain (other parts from reference TRBV7-2 and TRBJ1-2): GAGVSQSPSNKVTEKGKDVELRCDPISGHTALYWYRQSLGQGLEFLIYFQGNSAPDKSGLPSDRFSAERTGGSVSTLTIQRTQQEDSAVYLCASSPDRGGGYTFGSGTRLTVV.

The gene calls are TRBV27 and TRBJ1-2, with TRBD1 as a possible D gene (6 bases). V gave up 4 bases and J gave up 2 bases, with 17 bases separating them. Germline lookup yields CDR1 MNHEY and CDR2 SMNVEV (reference sequence). This CDR3 has 16 residues. Written as DNA, the CDR3 is TGTGCCAGCAGTTCCGGGACATATGCTCCAAACTATGGCTACACCTTC. This gives the protein CASSSGTYAPNYGYTF.